The 14 T cell receptor beta chains given below trace back to one sample, sequenced in a study of blood T cell repertoires in COVID-19. The table came from immunoSEQ multiplex PCR; TCRdb's copy has only in-frame clones and leaves some out. The data contain about 190,000 clones, about 85% of them singletons. Sequences were obtained from peripheral blood. Receptors originate from a man older than 75 with COVID-19, enrolled during active disease.

The chain couples TRBV7-3 to TRBJ2-2; tentatively, D is TRBD2 (6 bases). The CDR3 runs to 14 residues. The germline V gene has CDR1 SGHTA and CDR2 FQGTGA. Trimming cost V 3 bases and J 7 bases, with 12 bases left between them. CDR3 nucleotides: TGTGCCAGCAGCTTGAGGCGGGGAGGCGGGGAGCTGTTTTTT. This codes for CASSLRRGGGELFF.

J is TRBJ1-2 and V is TRBV2, with D possibly being TRBD1 (5 bases). This CDR3 has 14 residues. CDR1 and CDR2 (germline): SNHLY, FYNNEI. Trimming shortened V by 3 bases and J by 5 bases, and 13 bases separated the two germline ends. Here the CDR3 DNA reads TGTGCCAGCAGTGAGGAAAGGGGCTCATATGGCTACACCTTC. This sequence encodes CASSEERGSYGYTF. Supplemented by reference TRBV2 and TRBJ1-2, the full variable domain reads EPEVTQTPSHQVTQMGQEVILRCVPISNHLYFYWYRQILGQKVEFLVSFYNNEISEKSEIFDDQFSVERPDGSNFTLKIRSTKLEDSAMYFCASSEERGSYGYTFGSGTRLTVV.

This clone showed up just once. The chain carries TRBV9 and TRBJ1-2; TRBD1 matches at 10 bases. Germline values: CDR1 SGDLS, CDR2 YYNGEE. V shed 4 bases, J shed 8 bases, and the junction held 11 bases outside the gene matches. The CDR3 runs to 15 residues. This chain's CDR3 is CASSYRPGTGDGYTF. The CDR3 DNA is TGTGCCAGCAGCTATAGACCCGGGACAGGGGACGGCTACACCTTC. The full variable domain, its missing parts supplied by reference TRBV9 and TRBJ1-2, is DSGVTQTPKHLITATGQRVTLRCSPRSGDLSVYWYQQSLDQGLQFLIQYYNGEERAKGNILERFSAQQFPDLHSELNLSSLELGDSALYFCASSYRPGTGDGYTFGSGTRLTVV.

The V and J genes are TRBV6-5 and TRBJ1-1; D gene unclear. This CDR3 is 13 amino acids long. Trimming shortened V by 7 bases and J by 0 bases, and 9 bases separated the two germline ends. Germline CDR1 and CDR2: MNHEY and SVGAGI. The CDR3 sequence: CASIPRMNTEAFF. In DNA form, the CDR3 reads TGTGCCAGCATCCCCAGGATGAACACTGAAGCTTTCTTT.

The chain employs TRBV2 and TRBJ2-2; 8 bases are a match to TRBD2. Germline values: CDR1 SNHLY, CDR2 FYNNEI. CDR3 length: 15 residues. V was clipped by 8 bases and J by 7 bases; unmatched bases: 12. CDR3 protein: CASLSLRGVDGELFF. CDR3 in DNA: TGTGCCAGCCTCTCGTTGCGGGGGGTAGACGGGGAGCTGTTTTTT.

This chain links TRBV2 with TRBJ2-1, with D possibly TRBD1 on 5 matching bases. CDR3 length: 15 amino acids. CDR1 and CDR2 (germline): SNHLY, FYNNEI. Trimming left V 7 bases short and J 2 bases short, with 15 bases between. The CDR3 is CASTETGRAYNEQFF. In DNA, the CDR3 is TGTGCCAGCACCGAAACGGGCAGGGCCTACAATGAGCAGTTCTTC.

J is TRBJ2-7 and V is TRBV4-3; 7 nucleotides match TRBD2. Germline V gene lookup returns CDR1 LGHNA and CDR2 YSLEER. V shed 2 bases and J 3 bases; nucleotides not matched to a gene: 7. The CDR3 length is 15 residues. The CDR3 coding sequence is TGCGCCAGCAGCCAAAGATGGGGGGGGATCTACGAGCAGTACTTC. Its protein product is CASSQRWGGIYEQYF.

Remarks on this clone: Other DNA sequences from this sample encode an identical CDR3 as well. The chain combines TRBV5-4 with TRBJ1-2; possible D gene TRBD1, 6 bases. Trimming removed 4 bases at V and 2 bases at J, with 9 bases between. Germline V gives CDR1 SGHNT, CDR2 YYREEE (reference sequence). The CDR3 has 13 residues. Written as DNA, the CDR3 is TGTGCCAGCAGCCTACAGGGCAACTATGGCTACACCTTC. Protein: CASSLQGNYGYTF.

This clone was recorded only once. Other DNA sequences within the sample encode an identical CDR3. The chain joins TRBV6-5 to TRBJ1-1; tentative D call: TRBD1 (6 bases). Trimming left V 8 bases short and J 1 base short, with 11 bases between. This CDR3 comprises 13 residues. In germline, CDR1 is MNHEY, CDR2 SVGAGI. CDR3 bases: TGTGCCAGCCGACCGACAGGGAACACTGAAGCTTTCTTT. Its translation: CASRPTGNTEAFF.

This chain links TRBV13 with TRBJ1-6; 7 nucleotides align to TRBD1. The length of the CDR3 is 14 residues. V lost 6 bases and J lost 6; bases outside the gene matches: 5. Germline V gene sequence: CDR1 PRHDT, CDR2 FYEKMQ (reference sequence). CDR3 amino acids: CASSYDRANSPLHF. In DNA form, the CDR3 reads TGTGCCAGCAGTTATGACAGGGCTAATTCACCCCTCCACTTT.

The J gene is TRBJ1-4, the V gene TRBV5-1; no clear D. The germline V gene encodes CDR1 SGHRS and CDR2 YFSETQ. V was clipped by 5 bases and J by 4 bases, with 12 bases between them. CDR3 length: 14 amino acids. Here the CDR3 DNA reads TGCGCCAGCAGGATAGCTGGCTATAATGAAAAACTGTTTTTT. This codes for CASRIAGYNEKLFF.

This clone was seen a single time. The V and J genes are TRBV6-5 and TRBJ1-3; D is ambiguous. The CDR3 sequence is 14 residues long. Germline V gives CDR1 MNHEY, CDR2 SVGAGI. The ends were cut back, 2 bases at V and 6 bases at J, with 11 bases in the middle. CDR3 nucleotide sequence: TGTGCCAGCAGTTACAACTTCAACGAAAACACCATATATTTT. As protein: CASSYNFNENTIYF.

This chain connects TRBV12-3 or TRBV12-4 to TRBJ2-7; 7 bases line up with TRBD2. V trimming: 3 bases; J trimming: 6 bases; junction bases outside the gene matches: 5. The CDR3 is 13 amino acids. Here the CDR3 reads CASSLTSGGEQYF. Here the CDR3 DNA reads TGTGCCAGCAGTTTGACCTCGGGGGGCGAGCAGTACTTC.

This chain connects TRBV11-3 to TRBJ2-1; D not resolved. Germline V gene data show CDR1 as SGHNT and CDR2 as YENEEA. CDR3 size: 12 residues. Trimming took 1 base from V and 9 from J, leaving 7 bases between them. The CDR3 is CASSLVSGEQFF. In DNA form, the CDR3 reads TGTGCCAGCAGCTTAGTTAGTGGTGAGCAGTTCTTC.